The source of this T cell receptor (beta chain) is a study of shared clonotypes between healthy human individuals. Sequenced by immunoSEQ multiplex PCR; TCRdb stores in-frame clones only, minus some. Among some 2.1 million clones, roughly 95% were seen once, and the ten largest hold 0.13%. The CDR3 length is 13 residues. Looked up from germline, CDR1 is SGHNT and CDR2 is YENEEA. The germline V and J ends were trimmed by 2 bases and 4 bases, with 8 bases remaining between them. Material for sequencing was naive CD4+ T cells sorted from blood. The subset here: CD45RA+ positively selected. The chain carries TRBV11-3 and TRBJ1-1; D is possibly TRBD1 (6 bases). The sequence derives from a young man in good health. The CDR3 coding sequence is TGTGCCAGCAGCTTATTAGGGGGCACTGAAGCTTTCTTT. It yields the protein CASSLLGGTEAFF.